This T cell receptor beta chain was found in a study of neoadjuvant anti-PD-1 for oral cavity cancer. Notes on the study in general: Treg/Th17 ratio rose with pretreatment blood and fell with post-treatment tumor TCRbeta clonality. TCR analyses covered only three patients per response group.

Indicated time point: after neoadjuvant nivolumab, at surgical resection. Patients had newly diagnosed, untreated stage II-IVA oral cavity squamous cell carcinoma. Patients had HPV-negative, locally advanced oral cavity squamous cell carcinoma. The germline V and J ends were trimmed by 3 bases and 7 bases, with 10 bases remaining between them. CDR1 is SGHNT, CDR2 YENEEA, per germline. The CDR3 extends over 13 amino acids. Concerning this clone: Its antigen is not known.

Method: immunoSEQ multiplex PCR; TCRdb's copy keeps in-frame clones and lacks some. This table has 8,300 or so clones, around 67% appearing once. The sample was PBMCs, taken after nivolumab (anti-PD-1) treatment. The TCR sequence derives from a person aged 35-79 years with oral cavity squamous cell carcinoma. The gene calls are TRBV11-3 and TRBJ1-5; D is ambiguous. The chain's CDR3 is CASSLQGDQPQHF. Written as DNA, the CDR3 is TGTGCCAGCAGCTTGCAAGGCGACCAGCCCCAGCATTTT.